This T cell receptor (beta chain) comes out of a study of OX40 agonist ivuxolimab in advanced cancers. Study-wide context: Averaging about 60 years in age, with a range of about 20 to 90, the cohort was 80% to 90% male.

Losses at the gene ends were 8 bases for V and 8 bases for J; bases not matched to a gene: 9. Germline V gene lookup returns CDR1 SNHLY and CDR2 FYNNEI. The CDR3 totals 14 residues. Profiled with immunoSEQ multiplex PCR; TCRdb holds only in-frame clones, not every one. Among 65,000 to 90,000 clones listed, 65% to 90% were seen once. J is TRBJ1-2 and V is TRBV2; 12 positions match TRBD1. The sequence was collected from an adult with an advanced solid tumor such as melanoma, head and neck, liver or kidney cancer. Sequences were derived from CD4+ or CD8+ T cells sorted from blood, sampled in a trial of the OX40 agonist ivuxolimab. The DNA of the CDR3 is TGTGCCAGCCCCCTAGGGACAGGGGGCGGGGGCTACACCTTC. It specifies CASPLGTGGGGYTF.